What follows is one T cell receptor (beta chain) and its context. What it binds is not known. The CDR3 covers 14 residues. Per the germline V gene, CDR1 is MNHNY and CDR2 is SVGAGI (reference sequence). Trimming left V 9 bases short and J 4 bases short, with 18 bases between. Per sorted-subset replicate PCR, input was around 220 ng DNA, representing tens of thousands of T cell genomes. TCRdb's table, derived via immunoSEQ multiplex PCR, lists solely in-frame clones and lacks some. The data hold 2 million to 3 million clones, with 93% observed a single time. The data were taken from a study of shared clonotypes between healthy human individuals. Regarding the study as a whole: Naive CD4 clonotypes overlapped across a handful of donors at around 5%.

All the donors were Caucasian adults who lived in Nashville, Tennessee. It was into CD45RA+ naive and CD45RA-negative memory subsets that the CD4+ cells were split. The specimen sequenced was naive CD4+ T cells from PBMCs. The sample's subset: CD45RA+ positively selected. V and J are TRBV6-6 and TRBJ1-1; no clear D gene. The sequence was obtained from a man in his late teens or twenties in good health. Some clones in this sample may be carry-over from other donors' samples. This CDR3 reads CASRSRGAPTEAFF. CDR3 coding DNA: TGTGCCAGTCGCTCCCGTGGCGCCCCCACTGAAGCTTTCTTT.